Sequencing of this T cell receptor beta chain was carried out in a study of blood T cells in healthy people across ages. General study points: Bulk PBMC profiling left naive and antigen-experienced comparisons inconclusive.

Remarks on this clonotype: The antigen remains unidentified.

The V end was cut by 1 base, the J end by 3 bases, with 13 bases between. Looked up from germline, CDR1 is SGHRS and CDR2 is YFSETQ. This CDR3 is 15 amino acids long. Next came a second PCR, run for about 6 to 11 cycles, which used a sample-barcoded 5' primer along with a J-beta primer mix. TCRdb re-analysed the 5' RACE reads in MiXCR, keeping a single row per CDR3 protein. The sample holds almost 800,000 distinct CDR3 sequences, roughly 50% seen once. Investigators took around 10 milliliters of peripheral blood from every donor. The sample comprised blood. This TCR was recovered from a young man in good health. The gene calls are TRBV5-1 and TRBJ1-1, with D unclear. CDR3 nucleotides: TGCGCCAGCAGCTTGACGCCGTCTGGGGACACTGAAGCTTTCTTT. Translating gives CASSLTPSGDTEAFF.